These T cell receptor beta chains were read from a single sample in a study of T-cell reconstitution after alpha-beta-depleted transplantation in children. TCRdb fed the PCR reads into MiXCR, producing one record per CDR3 protein. The repertoire holds hundreds of thousands of distinct CDR3 sequences, with about 11% as singletons. Sample: PBMCs from the stem cell graft donor, taken from the stem cell graft. The receptor source for this set is a human donor who donated a stem cell graft to a child with acute myeloid leukemia. Each CDR3 is given with its conserved first and last residue. D genes are given only for firm matches. Only part of the rows carry a size: once, few, many, or a class if the clone is expanded.

clone size | J gene | D gene | V gene | CDR3 DNA | CDR3 protein
many | TRBJ2-1 | TRBD2 | TRBV29-1 | TGCAGCGTTGAAGGCTCTAGCGGGAGGAGAGGTTACAATGAGCAGTTCTTC | CSVEGSSGRRGYNEQFF
many | TRBJ2-7 | . | TRBV5-6 | TGTGCCAGCAGCTTGGCGTCAGGAGACTACGAGCAGTACTTC | CASSLASGDYEQYF
. | TRBJ1-5 | . | TRBV28 | TGTGCCAGCAGTTTACTCCAGGGGAGTAATCAGCCCCAGCATTTT | CASSLLQGSNQPQHF
. | TRBJ2-1 | TRBD1 | TRBV29-1 | TGCAGCGTTGGTCTGACAGGGGCTGCCTACAATGAGCAGTTCTTC | CSVGLTGAAYNEQFF
. | TRBJ2-7 | . | TRBV27 | TGTGCCAGCAGTTTACAGGACAGAGCCTACGAGCAGTACTTC | CASSLQDRAYEQYF
few | TRBJ2-5 | . | TRBV3-1 | TGTGCCAGCAGCGCACTAGAGACCCAGTACTTC | CASSALETQYF
few | TRBJ2-7 | . | TRBV29-1 | TGCAGCGTTGAGATCCTTGGCAGCACCGGGACGAGGCAGTACTTC | CSVEILGSTGTRQYF
many | TRBJ2-6 | . | TRBV28 | TGTGCCAGCAGTTTACCCAAGGGGGCTGGGGCCAACGTCCTGACTTTC | CASSLPKGAGANVLTF
few | TRBJ2-3 | TRBD2 | TRBV6-2/TRBV6-3 | TGTGCCAGCAGCTCCGGGACTAGCGGGAGTTGGACAGATACGCAGTATTTT | CASSSGTSGSWTDTQYF
many | TRBJ2-5 | . | TRBV18 | TGTGCCAGCTCAGCCGACTTCCAAGAGACCCAGTACTTC | CASSADFQETQYF
many | TRBJ1-6 | . | TRBV20-1 | TGCAGTGCTACACTAAATGGGTCCGGGACCCTATTTCACTTT | CSATLNGSGTLFHF
. | TRBJ2-1 | TRBD2 | TRBV20-1 | TGCAGTGCTAGAGACCAAACCGGGACTAGCGGATACAATGAGCAGTTCTTC | CSARDQTGTSGYNEQFF
. | TRBJ2-3 | . | TRBV12-3/TRBV12-4 | TGTGCCAGCAGCTCCCCTGGGGGGATTAGCAATCAGCCCCAGTATTTT | CASSSPGGISNQPQYF
few | TRBJ2-7 | . | TRBV29-1 | TGCAGCGTTTATACCGGGGAGCAGTACTTC | CSVYTGEQYF
few | TRBJ2-5 | . | TRBV11-2 | TGTGCCAGCAGCTTACAGCAAGAGACCCAGTACTTC | CASSLQQETQYF
. | TRBJ2-6 | . | TRBV7-9 | TGTGCCAGCAGCTTAGGTGCCGATCGCAGGCACGTCCTGACTTTC | CASSLGADRRHVLTF
many | TRBJ2-1 | TRBD2 | TRBV29-1 | TGCAGCGTGAGGTCCGGGGGGGGGTTGACCAATGAGCAGTTCTTC | CSVRSGGGLTNEQFF
many | TRBJ2-3 | . | TRBV29-1 | TGCAGCGTTGATGGGGCCACAGATACGCAGTATTTT | CSVDGATDTQYF
. | TRBJ1-1 | TRBD1 | TRBV6-1 | TGTGCCACCCGGACAGGCATGAACACTGAAGCTTTCTTT | CATRTGMNTEAFF
many | TRBJ2-5 | . | TRBV12-3/TRBV12-4 | TGTGCCAGCAGGCTCACAGGGAAACAAGAGACCCAGTACTTC | CASRLTGKQETQYF
. | TRBJ1-1 | . | TRBV25-1 | TGTGCCAGCAGACCTAGATTGGAAACTGAAGCTTTCTTT | CASRPRLETEAFF
many | TRBJ1-1 | . | TRBV28 | TGTGCCACCGCTTTTAGGGCACGTTCGGGTACTGAAGCTTTCTTT | CATAFRARSGTEAFF
. | TRBJ2-3 | TRBD2 | TRBV7-3 | TGTGCCAGCAGCCCTATGACCGGGGGGGATACGCAGTATTTT | CASSPMTGGDTQYF
few | TRBJ2-5 | TRBD2 | TRBV7-8 | TGTGCCAGCAGCCCCGAAGGCGGGAGGACCCAGTACTTC | CASSPEGGRTQYF
. | TRBJ2-6 | TRBD1 | TRBV12-3/TRBV12-4 | TGTGCCAGTTCCCTTCGGACAGGGGGCGCTGGGGCCAACGTCCTGACTTTC | CASSLRTGGAGANVLTF
many | TRBJ1-1 | . | TRBV6-5 | TGTGCCAGCAGTTACTCCCAGGACATGAACACTGAAGCTTTCTTT | CASSYSQDMNTEAFF
. | TRBJ2-5 | TRBD1 | TRBV7-2 | TGTGCCAGCACCAGACTGGGGCAGGGGGCAGAGACCCAGTACTTC | CASTRLGQGAETQYF
. | TRBJ2-2 | TRBD2 | TRBV4-2 | TGTGCCAGCAGCCCCGTAGGGACTAGCGGGACTACCGGGGAGCTGTTTTTT | CASSPVGTSGTTGELFF
few | TRBJ2-1 | . | TRBV7-2 | TGTGCCAGCAGCTTAGATCCGGCGGGTAAGCAGTTCTTC | CASSLDPAGKQFF
few | TRBJ2-2 | TRBD2 | TRBV20-1 | TGCAGAGCCCTAGGGGCTAGCGGGGGGGAAACCGGGGAGCTGTTTTTT | CRALGASGGETGELFF
. | TRBJ2-7 | TRBD1 | TRBV5-1 | TGCGCCAGCAGCTTGGCCTTGCAGGGGGTCCCCTACGAGCAGTACTTC | CASSLALQGVPYEQYF
. | TRBJ2-1 | TRBD2 | TRBV4-2 | TGTGCCAGCAGCCTCCCCAAGGGGCGGGAGACCAACAATGAGCAGTTCTTC | CASSLPKGRETNNEQFF
. | TRBJ1-2 | TRBD1 | TRBV2 | TGTGCCAGCAGATACGAAGGACAGGGTGGCTACACCTTC | CASRYEGQGGYTF
few | TRBJ1-4 | . | TRBV29-1 | TGCAGCGTTAAGACAGGTTCTAATGAAAAACTGTTTTTT | CSVKTGSNEKLFF
. | TRBJ2-7 | . | TRBV5-1 | TGCGCCAGCAGCCCACGACCGGGGGATAAGAGCGAGCAGTACTTC | CASSPRPGDKSEQYF
. | TRBJ2-1 | . | TRBV28 | TGTGCCAGCAGTAAATCCGGGACGGGTTACAATGAGCAGTTCTTC | CASSKSGTGYNEQFF
. | TRBJ1-2 | TRBD1 | TRBV2 | TGTGCCAGCCGGAAAGGGACAGACTATGGCTACACCTTC | CASRKGTDYGYTF
few | TRBJ2-3 | TRBD2 | TRBV5-1 | TGCGCCAGCAGCTTGGCCCTAGCGGGAGCGGCAGATACGCAGTATTTT | CASSLALAGAADTQYF
few | TRBJ2-2 | . | TRBV6-5 | TGTGCCGCAGGGGTTTCGACCGGGGAGCTGTTTTTT | CAAGVSTGELFF
few | TRBJ2-1 | TRBD1 | TRBV29-1 | TGCAGCGTTTATACAGGGGGAAGGGGTGAGCAGTTCTTC | CSVYTGGRGEQFF
few | TRBJ2-1 | . | TRBV6-1 | TGTGCCAGCAGTGAACCGGGAGCCCCCTACAATGAGCAGTTCTTC | CASSEPGAPYNEQFF
many | TRBJ1-5 | . | TRBV6-1 | TGTGCCAGCAGACCCACCGGGGGGAGCAATCAGCCCCAGCATTTT | CASRPTGGSNQPQHF
. | TRBJ1-3 | TRBD1 | TRBV20-1 | TGCAGTGCTGGGACAGTTAACCTATCTGGAAACACCATATATTTT | CSAGTVNLSGNTIYF
many | TRBJ2-7 | . | TRBV27 | TGTGCCAGCAGTTTAGCCCGTAAGCACGAGCAGTACTTC | CASSLARKHEQYF
. | TRBJ2-7 | . | TRBV15 | TGTGCCACCAGCAGAGATCCCCAGGGCATCTACCACGAGCAGTACTTC | CATSRDPQGIYHEQYF
. | TRBJ2-2 | . | TRBV2 | TGTGCCAGCAGTCCGCAGGGGATAAACACCGGGGAGCTGTTTTTT | CASSPQGINTGELFF
. | TRBJ2-3 | . | TRBV3-1 | TGTGCCAGCAGCCAGAATTCACTAGGCACAGATACGCAGTATTTT | CASSQNSLGTDTQYF
many | TRBJ2-3 | . | TRBV2 | TGTGCCAGCAGTGAAGCGTTTCGGGACCGGTCTACAGATACGCAGTATTTT | CASSEAFRDRSTDTQYF
few | TRBJ2-6 | TRBD2 | TRBV20-1 | TGCAGTGCTAGAGATCTGGCGGGAGGTCTTACTGGGGCCAACGTCCTGACTTTC | CSARDLAGGLTGANVLTF
many | TRBJ2-2 | TRBD2 | TRBV7-9 | TGTGCCAGCAGCACCGGACTAGCGGGAGGCACCGGGGAGCTGTTTTTT | CASSTGLAGGTGELFF